Shown below are 13 T cell receptor beta chains from a single sample sequenced in a study of T cell responses to AZD1222 COVID-19 vaccine. Libraries were prepared by immunoSEQ multiplex PCR; TCRdb keeps only in-frame clonotypes and omits some of them. The data show about 130,000 clones, with about 86% seen just once and around 12% held by the top ten. The sequencing used peripheral blood, collected on day 0 of AZD1222 vaccination. These receptors were obtained from an adult in good health.

The V call is TRBV19, the J call TRBJ2-7; a weak D match, TRBD1 (6 bases). Per germline, CDR1 LNHDA and CDR2 SQIVND (reference sequence). The CDR3 length is 14 residues. Trimming stripped 5 bases from V and 2 bases from J, with 13 bases between. The CDR3 sequence is CASSPDRTTYEQYF. The CDR3 nucleotides read TGTGCCAGTAGTCCCGACAGGACCACCTACGAGCAGTACTTC.

This clone was picked up one time. The chain uses TRBV6-1 and TRBJ1-2; maybe TRBD1 (5 bases). The CDR3 has 16 residues. The V gene's germline CDR1 is MNHNS and CDR2 SASEGT. V lost 4 bases and J 0 bases, leaving 15 bases between the germline ends. CDR3 sequence reads: CASSGLQDTPNYGYTF. DNA for the CDR3: TGTGCCAGCAGTGGACTACAGGACACCCCTAACTATGGCTACACCTTC.

The chain has TRBV12-3 or TRBV12-4 and TRBJ2-7; 8 bases are a match to TRBD1. With 10 bases clipped from V and 7 bases from J, the junction kept 12 bases outside the gene matches. The CDR3 is 13 amino acids. CDR3: CATRSGGAGEQYF. The CDR3 DNA reads as TGTGCCACGCGATCAGGGGGCGCAGGGGAGCAGTACTTC.

V gene TRBV6-2 or TRBV6-3 combines with J gene TRBJ2-6; 10 bases line up with TRBD1. Trimming took 5 bases from V and 0 from J; bases not matched to a gene: 4. The CDR3 runs 17 residues. Germline V gene data show CDR1 as MNHEY and CDR2 as SVGEGT. The CDR3 DNA reads TGTGCCAGCAGTCTTGGGACAGGGGTCTCTGGGGCCAACGTCCTGACTTTC. Its translation: CASSLGTGVSGANVLTF.

The chain recombines TRBV3-1 (or the pseudogene TRBV3-2) with TRBJ1-1; the match to TRBD1 covers 8 bases. Germline CDR1 LGHDT, CDR2 YNNKEL (reference sequence). After removal of 0 bases from V and 0 bases from J, the junction contained 3 bases not matched to a gene. The CDR3 consists of 16 residues. The CDR3 loop is CASSQEVTGVNTEAFF. The CDR3 DNA reads as TGTGCCAGCAGCCAAGAGGTGACAGGGGTGAACACTGAAGCTTTCTTT.

The rearrangement joins TRBV6-5 to TRBJ1-1; D perhaps matches TRBD1 (6 bases). Trimming shortened V by 7 bases and J by 3 bases, and 15 bases separated the two germline ends. The CDR3 length is 14 residues. Germline CDR1 and CDR2: MNHEY and SVGAGI. As DNA, the CDR3 is TGTGCCAGCACCTCGGAGGGGGTATACACTGAAGCTTTCTTT. This codes for CASTSEGVYTEAFF.

V and J are TRBV5-1 and TRBJ2-1; D is undetermined. The CDR3 is 14 residues long. Trimming removed 6 bases from V and 0 bases from J, with 10 bases in between. Per the germline V gene, CDR1 is SGHRS and CDR2 is YFSETQ. Here the CDR3 reads CASNLGVSYNEQFF. DNA for the CDR3: TGCGCCAGCAATCTAGGCGTCTCCTACAATGAGCAGTTCTTC.

This chain uses TRBV6-5 with TRBJ2-7; 7 bases agree with TRBD1. V gave up 6 bases and J gave up 2 bases; unmatched junction bases: 4. This CDR3 comprises 13 residues. The V gene's germline CDR1 is MNHEY and CDR2 SVGAGI. CDR3 DNA sequence: TGTGCCAGCAGCAGGGACAGAGCCTACGAGCAGTACTTC. This encodes CASSRDRAYEQYF.

This chain links TRBV6-5 with TRBJ2-1; the D is unclear. Trimming left V 6 bases short and J 10 bases short, with 13 bases between. The CDR3 has 12 residues. Germline V gene lookup returns CDR1 MNHEY and CDR2 SVGAGI. The CDR3 loop is CASRLDVDEQFF. In DNA form, the CDR3 reads TGTGCCAGCAGGCTGGATGTAGACGAGCAGTTCTTC.

This clone has a single count. The rearrangement uses TRBV2 and TRBJ1-2, with TRBD1 matching 7 bases. CDR1 is SNHLY, CDR2 FYNNEI, per germline. V was pared by 6 bases and J by 3 bases, with 4 bases of the junction left unmatched. The CDR3 sequence is 13 residues long. For the CDR3, the DNA is TGTGCCAGCAGCCGAACAGGGGACTATGGCTACACCTTC. Translated, it gives CASSRTGDYGYTF.

The chain combines TRBV9 with TRBJ2-2; 7 bases match TRBD2. This CDR3 is 15 amino acids long. CDR1 is SGDLS, CDR2 YYNGEE, per germline. Trimming took 0 bases from V and 4 from J; bases not matched to a gene: 3. The CDR3 reads CASSVDGGSTGELFF. In DNA, the CDR3 is TGTGCCAGCAGCGTAGACGGGGGGTCCACCGGGGAGCTGTTTTTT. The variable domain in full, completed from reference TRBV9 and TRBJ2-2, reads DSGVTQTPKHLITATGQRVTLRCSPRSGDLSVYWYQQSLDQGLQFLIQYYNGEERAKGNILERFSAQQFPDLHSELNLSSLELGDSALYFCASSVDGGSTGELFFGEGSRLTVL.

The chain carries TRBV5-1 and TRBJ2-6; D tentatively reads TRBD1 or TRBD2 (6 bases each). The CDR3 extends over 20 amino acids. Trimming stripped 0 bases from V and 2 bases from J, with 21 bases between. Germline assignment: CDR1 SGHRS and CDR2 YFSETQ. CDR3 sequence (DNA): TGCGCCAGCAGCTTGGCTAATTTAGGGGGGCTTGGTGCTGGGGCCAACGTCCTGACTTTC. It yields the protein CASSLANLGGLGAGANVLTF. The entire variable domain, with the rest obtained from reference TRBV5-1 and TRBJ2-6, is as follows: KAGVTQTPRYLIKTRGQQVTLSCSPISGHRSVSWYQQTPGQGLQFLFEYFSETQRNKGNFPGRFSGRQFSNSRSEMNVSTLELGDSALYLCASSLANLGGLGAGANVLTFGAGSRLTVL.

This clone was recorded only once. The chain uses TRBV6-2 or TRBV6-3 and TRBJ1-5; D gene ambiguous. The CDR3 runs 14 residues. Deletions cut 5 bases from V and 7 bases from J, with 15 bases between. Germline-derived CDR1 and CDR2 are MNHEY and SVGEGT. DNA for the CDR3: TGTGCCAGCAGTCCATCCCCACTACAACAGCCCCAGCATTTT. Protein product: CASSPSPLQQPQHF.